The next 10 T cell receptor beta chains were all read from a single sample in a study of T-cell reconstitution after alpha-beta-depleted transplantation in children. TCRbeta library construction was performed incorporating unique molecular identifiers. TCRdb passed the PCR reads through MiXCR, listing each CDR3 protein once. The table records about 150,000 distinct CDR3 sequences, roughly 9% of them present only once. This specimen was PBMCs, mostly from graft donor cells, taken 180 days after TCRalphabeta/CD19-depleted stem cell transplant. These receptors were taken from a female patient aged 2-10 years who had a stem cell transplant for congenital amegakaryocytic thrombocytopenia, so the T cells may come from the graft donor.

This clonotype was detected ten times or more. This chain links TRBV7-2 with TRBJ1-1, with D possibly matching TRBD1 (5 bases). The germline V gene has CDR1 SGHTA and CDR2 FQGNSA. The CDR3 contains 14 residues. V shed 3 bases and J shed 0 bases, with 8 bases lying between them. The CDR3 reads CASSFLGVNTEAFF. CDR3 nucleotide sequence: TGTGCCAGCAGCTTTCTGGGGGTGAACACTGAAGCTTTCTTT.

The chain joins TRBV4-1 to TRBJ2-2; D gene ambiguous. CDR3 length: 17 amino acids. V was cut by 0 bases and J by 1 base, with 12 bases left in between. The V gene's germline CDR1 is MGHRA and CDR2 YSYEKL. In DNA, the CDR3 is TGCGCCAGCAGCCAAGAAGGAAAGCGACGGAACACCGGGGAGCTGTTTTTT. Translation: CASSQEGKRRNTGELFF.

This chain connects TRBV7-9 to TRBJ2-5; tentatively, D is TRBD2 (6 bases). Between the trimmed V and J ends, which lost 4 bases and 5 bases, there was a span of 20 bases. CDR3 length: 16 residues. The germline gives CDR1 SEHNR, CDR2 FQNEAQ (reference sequence). CDR3 sequence reads: CASSSWGGGTGETQYF. CDR3 DNA: TGTGCCAGCAGCTCCTGGGGTGGCGGGACTGGGGAGACCCAGTACTTC.

This chain links TRBV5-1 with TRBJ1-6; 9 bases line up with TRBD1. In germline, CDR1 is SGHRS, CDR2 YFSETQ. The trim removed 4 bases at V and 2 bases at J, leaving 4 bases unmatched. This CDR3 spans 16 amino acids. The CDR3 region has the DNA TGCGCCAGCAGCCACCGGGACAGGGCCTATAATTCACCCCTCCACTTT. It encodes CASSHRDRAYNSPLHF.

The gene calls are TRBV5-5 and TRBJ2-2; D is undetermined. The CDR3 has 15 amino acids. Trimming removed 4 bases at V and 5 bases at J, with 15 bases between. Germline-derived CDR1 and CDR2 are SGHKS and YYEKEE (reference sequence). The CDR3 DNA reads as TGTGCCAGCAGCAGGAAGCCGGGCTGGACCGGGGAGCTGTTTTTT. Its translation is CASSRKPGWTGELFF.

The chain joins TRBV7-8 to TRBJ2-1; perhaps TRBD2 as D (6 bases). Germline-derived CDR1 and CDR2 are SGHVS and FQNEAQ. This CDR3 is 13 amino acids long. Trimming left V 5 bases short and J 8 bases short, with 13 bases between. The CDR3, as DNA: TGTGCCAGCAGCCCGGAGGGCCTGGATGAGCAGTTCTTC. Residues: CASSPEGLDEQFF.

The chain carries TRBV12-3 or TRBV12-4 and TRBJ1-5; 7 nucleotides agree with TRBD1. The J segment lost 1 base and the V segment lost 1 base, leaving 4 bases of the junction unmatched. This CDR3 has 16 amino acids. The CDR3 region is CASSLGKGASNQPQHF. CDR3 nucleotides: TGTGCCAGCAGTTTAGGAAAGGGGGCCAGCAATCAGCCCCAGCATTTT.

About this clonotype itself: A read error may be the cause here, since a much bigger clone is one base away. The rearrangement links TRBV3-1 to TRBJ2-3, with D tentatively TRBD2 (5 bases). The CDR3 length is 15 residues. In germline, CDR1 is LGHDT, CDR2 YNNKEL (reference sequence). CDR3 sequence reads: CATSHGLTSTDTQYF. CDR3 DNA sequence: TGTGCCACCAGCCACGGACTGACATCCACAGATACGCAGTATTTT.

The sample holds many counts of this clonotype. Being one base from a much bigger clone, this may be a read error. The rearrangement joins TRBV5-1 to TRBJ2-1; D unresolved. Trimming stripped 6 bases from V and 2 bases from J, with 3 bases between. CDR1 and CDR2 (germline): SGHRS, YFSETQ. The CDR3 runs 11 residues. CDR3 residues: CASTAYNEQFF. CDR3 nucleotides: TGCGCCAGCACCGCCTACAATGAGCAGTTCTTC.

The table lists this clonotype with many counts. The chain combines TRBV5-5 with TRBJ2-7; D is uncertain. The CDR3 spans 14 residues. Germline V gives CDR1 SGHKS, CDR2 YYEKEE (reference sequence). V dropped 4 bases and J dropped 7 bases, with 18 bases sitting between them. The CDR3 reads CASSPGSRAWEQYF. CDR3 nucleotide sequence: TGTGCCAGCAGCCCAGGATCCAGAGCTTGGGAGCAGTACTTC.